Listed below are T cell receptor beta chains from one sample, sequenced in a study of T cells in Graves' hyperthyroidism and ophthalmopathy. A single record per CDR3 protein comes from TCRdb applying MiXCR to the multiplex PCR reads. The sample yields a few hundred thousand distinct CDR3 sequences, less than 15% seen once. The sample taken for sequencing was blood. The receptors stem from a woman in her thirties or forties with Graves' hyperthyroidism. CDR3s include the opening cysteine and the closing phenylalanine or tryptophan. The order of the fields is clone size, D gene, J gene, V gene, CDR3 DNA, CDR3 protein. The D gene is left open where the match is weak. The size entry is marked missing in some rows and otherwise reads once, few, many or a size class.

many,NA,TRBJ1-1,TRBV12-3/TRBV12-4,TGTGCCAGCAGTCGACAGTTAATGAACACTGAAGCTTTCTTT,CASSRQLMNTEAFF
NA,NA,TRBJ1-3,TRBV6-6,TGTGCCAGCAGTTACTCGGAGAACTTAGGAAACACCATATATTTT,CASSYSENLGNTIYF
many,TRBD2,TRBJ2-7,TRBV3-1,TGTGCCAGCAGCCAAGGGAGCGGGACCTCCTACGAGCAGTACTTC,CASSQGSGTSYEQYF
many,TRBD2,TRBJ2-3,TRBV2,TGTGCCAGCGGAAGCGGGACCTACACAGATACGCAGTATTTT,CASGSGTYTDTQYF
NA,NA,TRBJ2-5,TRBV12-5,TGTGCTAGTGGGAAACAGGGCCAAGAGACCCAGTACTTC,CASGKQGQETQYF
many,NA,TRBJ2-5,TRBV4-2,TGTGCCAGCAGCCAAGAAACGGCAGGAAAATACCAAGAGACCCAGTACTTC,CASSQETAGKYQETQYF
many,NA,TRBJ1-1,TRBV7-9,TGTGCCAGCAGCTCCCAGACGCCTCCAGAAGCTTTCTTT,CASSSQTPPEAFF
few,TRBD1,TRBJ1-6,TRBV6-1,TGTGCCAGCAGGCCCCCGGGACAGGAGATTTCACCCCTCCACTTT,CASRPPGQEISPLHF
many,NA,TRBJ2-7,TRBV20-1,TGCAGTGCTAGGGACCGGGACACACTATACGAGCAGTACTTC,CSARDRDTLYEQYF
NA,NA,TRBJ2-2,TRBV24-1,TGTGCCACCAGTGATGGAGCGAACACCGGGGAGCTGTTTTTT,CATSDGANTGELFF
many,TRBD1,TRBJ1-5,TRBV12-3/TRBV12-4,TGTGCCAGCAGTGCCCGACAGGGGGGCAATCAGCCCCAGCATTTT,CASSARQGGNQPQHF
many,TRBD1,TRBJ1-1,TRBV5-1,TGCGCCAGCAGCCCCGCCGGGACAGGGGGTTCGGAAGCTTTCTTT,CASSPAGTGGSEAFF
many,TRBD1,TRBJ1-2,TRBV28,TGTGCCAGCAGTTTAGGGACAGGGAACTATGGCTACACCTTC,CASSLGTGNYGYTF
few,TRBD2,TRBJ2-3,TRBV19,TGTGCCAGTAGTACCGCGGGAGGGCGCACAGATACGCAGTATTTT,CASSTAGGRTDTQYF
many,TRBD1,TRBJ2-1,TRBV7-9,TGTGCCAGCAGCTTAAGGACAGGGTTCTACAATGAGCAGTTCTTC,CASSLRTGFYNEQFF
many,TRBD1,TRBJ2-2,TRBV28,TGTGCCAGCAGTCCGGACAGGGGTTGGTTAGCGCCCAACACCGGGGAGCTGTTTTTT,CASSPDRGWLAPNTGELFF
many,NA,TRBJ1-2,TRBV28,TGTGCCAGCAGCCTCTCAGGGAACTATGGCTACACCTTC,CASSLSGNYGYTF
many,NA,TRBJ1-4,TRBV7-8,TGTGCCAGCAGCTTAAGGTCTCAGAATGAAAAACTGTTTTTT,CASSLRSQNEKLFF
many,NA,TRBJ1-4,TRBV30,TGTGCCTGGATGGGAGTCCCAACTGAAAAACTGTTTTTT,CAWMGVPTEKLFF
many,TRBD1,TRBJ1-1,TRBV5-1,TGCGCCAGCAGCCAACCTCGACAGGGCGGTGAAGCTTTCTTT,CASSQPRQGGEAFF
many,TRBD2,TRBJ2-1,TRBV20-1,TGCAGTGCGCGGTCTAGCGGGGTCTCCTACAATGAGCAGTTCTTC,CSARSSGVSYNEQFF
many,TRBD1,TRBJ2-1,TRBV28,TGTGCCAGCAGTTTAACGGACAGGGGGCAGTTCTTC,CASSLTDRGQFF
many,NA,TRBJ1-1,TRBV5-1,TGCGCCAGCAGCTTGGAATCAATGAACACTGAAGCTTTCTTT,CASSLESMNTEAFF
NA,TRBD2,TRBJ2-2,TRBV10-3,TGTGCCATCGGTCGGACTAGCTCTGGGGAGCTGTTTTTT,CAIGRTSSGELFF
many,TRBD1,TRBJ1-6,TRBV28,TGTGCCAGCAGTTTACCTGCCGGACAGGGAGGGTCACCCCTCCACTTT,CASSLPAGQGGSPLHF
NA,TRBD2,TRBJ2-7,TRBV3-1,TGTGCCAGCAGCCAACCGGGACTAGCGGGAGGAAGGGAGCAGTACTTC,CASSQPGLAGGREQYF
many,TRBD1,TRBJ1-2,TRBV12-3/TRBV12-4,TGTGCCAGCAGTTTAACAGGGGGCTCGGGCTATGGCTACACCTTC,CASSLTGGSGYGYTF
NA,NA,TRBJ1-1,TRBV9,TGTGCCAGCAGCCAGGGAGATCGAACTGAAGCTTTCTTT,CASSQGDRTEAFF
few,NA,TRBJ2-5,TRBV30,TGTGCCTGGAGGTACAGCGGACAAGAGGCCCAGTACTTC,CAWRYSGQEAQYF
many,TRBD2,TRBJ2-1,TRBV5-1,TGCGCCAGCAGCCGGACTAGTTCATATGAGCAGTTCTTC,CASSRTSSYEQFF
NA,NA,TRBJ1-1,TRBV29-1,TGCAGCGTTGAAGATCGGGCAATTGATAGGAACACTGAAGCTTTCTTT,CSVEDRAIDRNTEAFF